This T cell receptor (beta chain) was identified during a study of CD8 T cells in ankylosing spondylitis. TCRdb re-analysed the 5' RACE reads in MiXCR, keeping a single row per CDR3 protein. Here the sample spans approximately 520,000 distinct CDR3 sequences, approximately 5.3% being singletons. Germline V gene lookup returns CDR1 SGHDT and CDR2 YYEEEE. Trimming took 4 bases from V and 6 from J, leaving 19 bases between them. The CDR3 runs 16 residues. This clonotype was recorded many times. Its antigen remains unknown. Study observations and caveats: In peripheral blood, disease-linked CD8+ clones occurred at relatively low frequencies. A TCR beta motif of eight highly homologous variants appeared characteristic of ankylosing spondylitis blood. Matched synovial fluid from ankylosing spondylitis patients was reported to be enriched for disease-linked clones.

Source material: blood, either unsorted or a sorted T cell fraction (not recorded which). This chain connects TRBV5-6 to TRBJ2-2; D gene unclear. The sequence was collected from a male donor with ankylosing spondylitis. The CDR3 DNA is TGTGCCAGCAGCCCTTCGTCGGGTTCTTATTCCGGGGAGCTGTTTTTT. Translating gives CASSPSSGSYSGELFF.